The rows below give T cell receptor beta chains drawn from one sample of a study of blood T cell repertoires in COVID-19. Profiled with immunoSEQ multiplex PCR; TCRdb holds only in-frame clones, not every one. The sample lists about 210,000 clones, approximately 83% occurring once. Material for sequencing was peripheral blood. Receptors originate from a woman aged 35 to 49 with active or convalescent COVID-19. The CDR3 runs from the conserved cysteine through the conserved F or W. The D gene is left open where the match is weak. Rows may omit the clone size; those that give it use once, few, many or a size class.

.,TRBV7-9,TRBJ2-7,TRBD2,TGTGCCAGCAGCTTAATGGGCGGGAGGGCCATAGGTGAGCAGTACTTC,CASSLMGGRAIGEQYF
few,TRBV11-3,TRBJ1-5,.,TGTGCCAGCAGCTTAGTTGGGCAGGCCCTCAATCAGCCCCAGCATTTT,CASSLVGQALNQPQHF
few,TRBV3-1/TRBV3-2,TRBJ2-4,TRBD1,TGTGCCAGCAGCCAAGATTTACCCCGGACAGGTTACAAAAACATTCAGTACTTC,CASSQDLPRTGYKNIQYF
.,TRBV6-6,TRBJ1-1,.,TGTGCCAGCAGTTACTCGCTACCAGAAGCTTTCTTT,CASSYSLPEAFF
few,TRBV27,TRBJ2-7,TRBD2,TGTGCCAGCAGTTTCAGCGGGGGGAACTACGAGCAGTACTTC,CASSFSGGNYEQYF
.,TRBV4-2,TRBJ2-3,TRBD2,TGTGCCAGCAGCCAAGATATGCGAGCGGGGGGGCGGTGGGATACGCAGTATTTT,CASSQDMRAGGRWDTQYF
.,TRBV9,TRBJ1-4,.,TGTGCCAGCACCGAGGGTACAACTAATGAAAAACTGTTTTTT,CASTEGTTNEKLFF
.,TRBV2,TRBJ1-4,TRBD1,TGTGCCAGCAGGGTAACAGGGGTTAATGAAAAACTGTTTTTT,CASRVTGVNEKLFF
few,TRBV15,TRBJ1-5,TRBD1,TGTGCCACCAGCCGACAGGGACAAAGCAATCAGCCCCAGCATTTT,CATSRQGQSNQPQHF
once,TRBV6-4,TRBJ1-2,.,TGTGCCAGCAGAACAGGGCCTCTTTCTAACTATGGCTACACCTTC,CASRTGPLSNYGYTF
once,TRBV9,TRBJ1-4,TRBD1,TGTGCCAGCAGCGTAAGGGACAGGGGTCGAGGACTGTTTTTT,CASSVRDRGRGLFF
.,TRBV10-3,TRBJ1-4,.,TGTGCCATCAGTGAGTCAGGGGACTCGGAAAAACTGTTTTTT,CAISESGDSEKLFF
few,TRBV24-1,TRBJ2-2,TRBD1,TGTGCCACCAGTGATCCCCGGGACAGGGGTATTCATATGGGGGAGCTGTTTTTT,CATSDPRDRGIHMGELFF
.,TRBV2,TRBJ1-1,.,TGTGCCAGCGGCAGGGTCATGAACACTGAAGCTTTCTTT,CASGRVMNTEAFF
.,TRBV28,TRBJ1-5,TRBD1,TGTGCCAGCAATGGACAGGTAGAAGATCAGCCCCAGCATTTT,CASNGQVEDQPQHF
.,TRBV4-2,TRBJ2-3,TRBD2,TGTGCCAGCAGCCAAGATTTATTAGGACTAGGTATCACAGATACGCAGTATTTT,CASSQDLLGLGITDTQYF
.,TRBV5-4,TRBJ1-4,.,TGTGCCAGCAGCCGACAGTCTCCCGAGGAAAAACTGTTTTTT,CASSRQSPEEKLFF
once,TRBV7-2,TRBJ2-3,TRBD1,TGTGCCAGCAGCCTTGGCAGGGGGCGAACAGATACGCAGTATTTT,CASSLGRGRTDTQYF
.,TRBV27,TRBJ2-5,TRBD2,TGTGCCACCGGGGGGGCCCCCCCCCAAGAGACCCAGTACTTC,CATGGAPPQETQYF
.,TRBV5-1,TRBJ1-5,.,TGCGCCAGCAGCACGGGCACAGGTTTCGATCAGCCCCAGCATTTT,CASSTGTGFDQPQHF
many,TRBV19,TRBJ1-5,.,TGTGCCAGTAAGAACAGCGGCGCCAATCAGCCCCAGCATTTT,CASKNSGANQPQHF
.,TRBV6-5,TRBJ1-4,.,TGTGCCAGCAGTTACTCGGGGGCGAAAGGGGAAAAACTGTTTTTT,CASSYSGAKGEKLFF
.,TRBV5-1,TRBJ1-2,.,TGCGCCAGCAGCGAGAGGACAGCCGGGACATCTGGCTACACCTTC,CASSERTAGTSGYTF
.,TRBV28,TRBJ1-4,TRBD1,TGTGCCACCCGACAGGGAAGAGATGAAAAACTGTTTTTT,CATRQGRDEKLFF
.,TRBV12-3/TRBV12-4,TRBJ2-7,.,TGTGCCAGCAGGACCGACAGAGACTACGAGCAGTACTTC,CASRTDRDYEQYF
.,TRBV6-5,TRBJ2-2,.,TGTGCCAGCAGGTCTACCAGGAACGGGGAGCTGTTTTTT,CASRSTRNGELFF
.,TRBV6-5,TRBJ1-2,TRBD1,TGTGCCAGCAGGAGCGGATTACAGGGGTACTATGGCTACACCTTC,CASRSGLQGYYGYTF
.,TRBV9,TRBJ2-7,TRBD2,TGTGCCAGCAGCATGGTAGCGGGAGAGTACGAGCAGTACTTC,CASSMVAGEYEQYF
.,TRBV30,TRBJ1-2,TRBD1,TGTGCCTGGAGTGGCAGGGGGCTCTATGGCTACACCTTC,CAWSGRGLYGYTF
.,TRBV3-1/TRBV3-2,TRBJ2-1,.,TGTGCCAGCAGCCTTGGACAGTCGCACCAGTTCTTC,CASSLGQSHQFF
few,TRBV11-2,TRBJ1-4,TRBD1,TGTGCCAGCAGCTTATCCTCACAGGGGCGAAATGAAAAACTGTTTTTT,CASSLSSQGRNEKLFF
.,TRBV27,TRBJ1-3,.,TGTGCCAGCAGCCTAGAAGGGGTCCCTGGAAACACCATATATTTT,CASSLEGVPGNTIYF
.,TRBV5-6,TRBJ2-7,TRBD1,TGTGCCAGCAGCTCCGGACAGGATTCCTACGAGCAGTACTTC,CASSSGQDSYEQYF
.,TRBV19,TRBJ2-1,TRBD2,TGTGCCAGTAGTTCAGAGCGGGAGGGGATTGCCTACAATGAGCAGTTCTTC,CASSSEREGIAYNEQFF
.,TRBV2,TRBJ1-5,.,TGTGCCAGCAGTGGGGACACTACAAATCAGCCCCAGCATTTT,CASSGDTTNQPQHF
.,TRBV28,TRBJ1-5,.,TGTGCCAGCAGTTTATTCGGTCGTCATCAGCCCCAGCATTTT,CASSLFGRHQPQHF
.,TRBV5-1,TRBJ1-2,.,TGCGCCAGCAGCTTGGGTACTGACAGTGGCTATGGCTACACCTTC,CASSLGTDSGYGYTF
.,TRBV29-1,TRBJ2-1,TRBD2,TGCAGCGTTGTACTAGCGGGAGGTTTATATGAGCAGTTCTTC,CSVVLAGGLYEQFF
.,TRBV27,TRBJ2-7,TRBD2,TGTGCCAGCAGCCCAACTAGCGGGAGGGCCGATGGCTACGAGCAGTACTTC,CASSPTSGRADGYEQYF
.,TRBV14,TRBJ2-6,.,TGTGCCAGCAGCCAAGTGGGGAGGGGGGCCAACGTCCTGACTTTC,CASSQVGRGANVLTF
.,TRBV28,TRBJ2-6,.,TGTGCCAGCAGTATCGGGGGAGCTGGGGCCAACGTCCTGACTTTC,CASSIGGAGANVLTF
.,TRBV21-1,TRBJ1-2,.,TGTGCCAGCAGGGTCCACATCCATGGCCATGGCTACACCTTC,CASRVHIHGHGYTF
.,TRBV7-3,TRBJ2-3,.,TGTGCCAGCAGCTTACGGGACATCTCCACAGATACGCAGTATTTT,CASSLRDISTDTQYF
once,TRBV19,TRBJ2-6,TRBD1,TGTGCCAGTATCGATCCGGGACAGGGGGGGTCTGGGGCCAACGTCCTGACTTTC,CASIDPGQGGSGANVLTF
.,TRBV12-3/TRBV12-4,TRBJ2-3,.,TGTGCCAGCAGCTTTAACACAGATACGCAGTATTTT,CASSFNTDTQYF
once,TRBV9,TRBJ1-2,.,TGTGCCAGCAGCTCGGGGGACTACTATGGCTACACCTTC,CASSSGDYYGYTF
.,TRBV2,TRBJ2-7,.,TGTGCCAGCAGTTTGACAGCCTACGAGCAGTACTTC,CASSLTAYEQYF
.,TRBV6-6,TRBJ2-7,.,TGTGCCACCCGAACTGACAGCTCCTACGAGCAGTACTTC,CATRTDSSYEQYF
.,TRBV6-5,TRBJ2-7,TRBD1,TGTGCCAGCAGGAACCACGACAGGGGGTACGAGCAGTACTTC,CASRNHDRGYEQYF
.,TRBV6-5,TRBJ2-7,TRBD1,TGTGCCAGCAGCACGACAGGGGGCTCCTACGAGCAGTACTTC,CASSTTGGSYEQYF
.,TRBV30,TRBJ2-3,.,TGTGCCTGGAGTGTGAACTTACCGAGCACAGATACGCAGTATTTT,CAWSVNLPSTDTQYF
few,TRBV19,TRBJ2-7,.,TGTGCCAGTAGGCTGACAGACAGCTCCTACGAGCAGTACTTC,CASRLTDSSYEQYF
once,TRBV5-1,TRBJ1-2,.,TGCGCCAGCAGGCAAGACCCAGGGGAGGGGATCGGCTACACCTTC,CASRQDPGEGIGYTF
.,TRBV28,TRBJ1-4,.,TGTGCCAGCAGTTCCCGTGTCAGGGATGGTGAAAAACTGTTTTTT,CASSSRVRDGEKLFF
.,TRBV19,TRBJ2-7,.,TGTGCCAGTAGAAGACCGGGACACAACTCCTACGAGCAGTACTTC,CASRRPGHNSYEQYF